A single sample is the source of the 3 T cell receptor beta chains below, sequenced in a study of CD8 T cells in ankylosing spondylitis. TCRdb recomputed calls from the 5' RACE reads with MiXCR, one row per CDR3 protein. The sample lists over 400,000 distinct CDR3 sequences, 20% to 30% occurring once. Findings of the study overall: Eight or nine highly homologous variants formed a TCR beta motif that appeared characteristic of ankylosing spondylitis blood.

Their specific antigens are unknown. Sample: blood, either unsorted or a sorted T cell fraction (not recorded which). The source is a male donor with ankylosing spondylitis.

This clonotype showed up just a few times. V usage is TRBV5-1 and J usage is TRBJ2-5; 9 bases map to TRBD1. Trimming at V came to 4 bases and at J to 1 base, leaving 5 bases not matched to a gene. The CDR3 consists of 15 residues. The germline V gene encodes CDR1 SGHRS and CDR2 YFSETQ. CDR3 in amino acids: CASSPGQGSQETQYF. The CDR3, as DNA: TGCGCCAGCAGCCCCGGACAGGGGAGCCAAGAGACCCAGTACTTC.

This chain uses TRBV29-1 with TRBJ2-1, with TRBD2 as a possible D gene (5 bases). From germline, CDR1 is SQVTM and CDR2 ANQGSEA. The CDR3 is made up of 13 amino acids. Trimming took off 4 bases at V and 5 bases at J, with 12 bases between the two ends. The CDR3 region is CSVVQAVDNEQFF. The CDR3 DNA reads TGCAGCGTTGTCCAAGCGGTCGACAATGAGCAGTTCTTC.

This clonotype was seen at least ten times. The rearrangement links TRBV5-1 to TRBJ2-1; 10 bases match TRBD2. This CDR3 comprises 15 residues. After removal of 3 bases from V and 10 bases from J, the junction contained 10 bases not matched to a gene. Germline lookup yields CDR1 SGHRS and CDR2 YFSETQ. The CDR3 protein is CASSSGASGSHEQFF. CDR3 nucleotides: TGCGCCAGCAGCTCTGGGGCTAGCGGGAGTCACGAGCAGTTCTTC.